This TCR beta chain appears in the sequencing data of a study of blood T cell repertoires in COVID-19. Across the study: The United States, Italy and Spain provided the acute and convalescent COVID-19 samples.

In the authors' workflow: Nucleated cell number was recorded as an estimate derived from reference gene primer amplification. Produced via immunoSEQ multiplex PCR; TCRdb's table is partial and in-frame only. That table gives V, J and clone size, and the DNA gave D and trimming. The sample holds roughly 140,000 clones; approximately 80% are singletons and the top ten take more than 5%. Germline CDR1 and CDR2: SEHNR and FQNEAQ (reference sequence). The CDR3 is 13 residues long. The J segment lost 5 bases and the V segment lost 5 bases, leaving 6 bases of the junction unmatched. Participants' own reports of clinical history determined their cohort assignment. Recovered Cohort 3 donors showed two negative PCRs, clearance, or symptom resolution.

The source of this sequence is a woman in her 40s who had recovered from COVID-19. The specimen sequenced was PBMCs or T cells enriched from blood (not recorded which). This sequence joins TRBV7-9 and TRBJ2-7; the match to TRBD1 covers 7 bases. DNA of the CDR3: TGTGCCAGCAGCCCCCGGGACAGTCACGAGCAGTACTTC. It encodes CASSPRDSHEQYF. The full variable domain, rest sourced from reference TRBV7-9 and TRBJ2-7, is DTGVSQNPRHKITKRGQNVTFRCDPISEHNRLYWYRQTLGQGPEFLTYFQNEAQLEKSRLLSDRFSAERPKGSFSTLEIQRTEQGDSAMYLCASSPRDSHEQYFGPGTRLTVT.